This is a list of T cell receptor beta chains from one sample in a study of CD8+CD57+ T cells in acquired aplastic anemia. TCRdb ran MiXCR on the reads and lists one entry per CDR3 protein. The sample has roughly 160,000 distinct CDR3 sequences, about two thirds seen once. The sample taken for sequencing was sorted CD4+, CD8+, or CD8+CD57+ T cells (not recorded which) from PBMCs. These receptors all come from a human donor with aplastic anemia. Each CDR3 is given with its conserved first and last residue. A D gene is named only where the DNA matches it firmly. Clone size is stated in some rows and not others, as once, few, many or a class when expanded.

>TRBV2|TRBJ2-5|TRBD1|.
CARDRVETQYF
TGTGCCAGGGACAGGGTGGAGACCCAGTACTTC
>TRBV5-1|TRBJ1-6|TRBD1|.
CASSSGGDDSPLHF
TGCGCCAGCAGCTCAGGGGGGGATGATTCACCCCTCCACTTT
>TRBV20-1|TRBJ2-5|.|few
CSARRQAQTQYF
TGCAGTGCTAGAAGACAGGCCCAGACCCAGTACTTC
>TRBV2|TRBJ1-2|.|once
CASSEVYGDYGYTF
TGTGCCAGCAGTGAAGTGTACGGTGACTATGGCTACACCTTC
>TRBV9|TRBJ1-4|TRBD1|.
CASSGRQGGIEKLFF
TGTGCCAGCAGCGGACGACAGGGGGGGATTGAAAAACTGTTTTTT
>TRBV10-3|TRBJ2-3|TRBD2|.
CAISGPGLANTDTQYF
TGTGCCATCAGTGGGCCGGGACTAGCGAACACAGATACGCAGTATTTT
>TRBV19|TRBJ2-1|.|.
CASSISGGTYNEQFF
TGTGCCAGTAGTATTAGTGGGGGGACCTACAATGAGCAGTTCTTC
>TRBV19|TRBJ2-1|.|.
CATQRRGKDEQFF
TGTGCCACCCAACGCAGAGGTAAGGATGAGCAGTTCTTC
>TRBV20-1|TRBJ1-6|.|.
CSAQDRNSPLHF
TGCAGTGCTCAGGACAGAAATTCACCCCTCCACTTT
>TRBV5-1|TRBJ2-5|TRBD2|once
CASSRGALAVQETQYF
TGCGCCAGCAGCCGGGGGGCACTAGCGGTCCAAGAGACCCAGTACTTC
>TRBV29-1|TRBJ1-2|TRBD1|.
CSVEEGTGVEGRLAYGYTF
TGCAGCGTTGAAGAAGGGACAGGGGTTGAGGGTAGGCTGGCATATGGCTACACCTTC
>TRBV11-3|TRBJ2-5|.|.
CANSLGGGGSGETQYF
TGTGCCAACAGCTTAGGGGGGGGGGGATCGGGAGAGACCCAGTACTTC
>TRBV2|TRBJ2-2|TRBD2|.
CASSELAGDTGELFF
TGTGCCAGCAGTGAGTTAGCGGGTGACACCGGGGAGCTGTTTTTT
>TRBV19|TRBJ2-1|.|.
CATSLTTFNEQFF
TGTGCCACTTCTTTGACGACCTTCAATGAGCAGTTCTTC
>TRBV6-7|TRBJ2-7|TRBD2|.
CASSPAPSGGTYEQYF
TGTGCCAGCAGCCCCGCCCCTAGCGGGGGAACCTACGAGCAGTACTTC
>TRBV9|TRBJ2-3|.|.
CASSVGQASTDTQYF
TGTGCCAGCAGCGTGGGGCAGGCCAGCACAGATACGCAGTATTTT
>TRBV24-1|TRBJ2-7|.|.
CATSDTDGFLLVSYEQYF
TGTGCCACCAGTGACACGGACGGATTCCTCCTAGTTTCCTACGAGCAGTACTTC
>TRBV19|TRBJ2-3|.|medium-sized
CASSIGGGGTDTQYF
TGTGCCAGTAGTATTGGGGGCGGGGGCACAGATACGCAGTATTTT
>TRBV7-2|TRBJ2-1|.|.
CASSPGLDNEQFF
TGCGCCAGCAGCCCGGGACTGGACAATGAGCAGTTCTTC
>TRBV5-1|TRBJ2-5|TRBD2|.
CASSSVGLVQETQYF
TGCGCCAGCAGCTCTGTGGGACTAGTCCAAGAGACCCAGTACTTC
>TRBV7-2|TRBJ2-5|.|.
CASSLKGTHPRETQYF
TGTGCCAGCAGTTTAAAAGGGACGCATCCCCGGGAGACCCAGTACTTC
>TRBV6-4|TRBJ2-3|.|many
CASSEFETDTQYF
TGTGCCAGCAGTGAATTTGAGACAGATACGCAGTATTTT
>TRBV20-1|TRBJ2-6|.|.
CSASGAPPSGANVLTF
TGCAGTGCTAGCGGGGCGCCGCCCTCTGGGGCCAACGTCCTGACTTTC
>TRBV5-8|TRBJ2-4|.|few
CASSLRWRGRKNIQYF
TGTGCCAGCAGCTTAAGGTGGAGGGGCCGCAAAAACATTCAGTACTTC
>TRBV25-1|TRBJ1-2|.|few
CASSDQPIQGNYGYTF
TGTGCCAGCAGTGATCAACCCATCCAGGGAAACTATGGCTACACCTTC
>TRBV5-1|TRBJ2-7|TRBD2|.
CASSLGTSGSYEQYF
TGCGCCAGCAGCCTAGGGACTAGCGGCTCCTACGAGCAGTACTTC
>TRBV12-3/TRBV12-4|TRBJ2-3|TRBD1|.
CASRITGGIDTQYF
TGTGCCAGCAGAATTACAGGGGGGATAGATACGCAGTATTTT
>TRBV29-1|TRBJ1-2|.|once
CSAGGGVRYGYTF
TGCAGCGCCGGCGGCGGGGTGCGCTATGGCTACACCTTC
>TRBV20-1|TRBJ2-1|.|once
CSARAGFVGGQQFF
TGCAGTGCTAGAGCTGGGTTTGTGGGGGGCCAGCAGTTCTTC
>TRBV6-5|TRBJ2-3|.|.
CASSLLGGTAGLVTDTQYF
TGTGCCAGCAGTTTACTCGGCGGGACAGCTGGATTGGTCACAGATACGCAGTATTTT
>TRBV7-8|TRBJ2-6|.|.
CASSPTGSGANVLTF
TGTGCCAGCAGCCCCACAGGGTCCGGGGCCAACGTCCTGACTTTC
>TRBV20-1|TRBJ2-7|TRBD2|.
CSARGLAGPSSYEQYF
TGCAGTGCCCGGGGACTAGCGGGGCCGAGCTCCTACGAGCAGTACTTC
>TRBV9|TRBJ2-2|.|.
CASSEALAGGELFF
TGTGCCAGCAGCGAAGCCCTGGCTGGCGGGGAGCTGTTTTTT
>TRBV2|TRBJ2-5|.|.
CASSDLTGSGTQYF
TGTGCCAGCAGTGACCTGACTGGATCGGGGACCCAGTACTTC
>TRBV11-2|TRBJ2-5|.|few
CASSFLPGVQETQYF
TGTGCCAGCAGCTTCCTTCCAGGGGTTCAAGAGACCCAGTACTTC
>TRBV7-9|TRBJ2-1|.|.
CASSSVAGLVYEQFF
TGTGCCAGCAGCTCCGTTGCGGGGCTAGTCTATGAGCAGTTCTTC
>TRBV6-2/TRBV6-3|TRBJ2-7|TRBD2|.
CASSYSGTSGGYEQYF
TGTGCCAGCAGTTACTCTGGCACTAGCGGGGGGTACGAGCAGTACTTC
>TRBV7-8|TRBJ2-5|TRBD2|.
CASNFRLAQETQYF
TGTGCCAGCAACTTCAGACTAGCGCAAGAGACCCAGTACTTC
>TRBV7-9|TRBJ2-5|TRBD2|.
CASSLIWGGQETQYF
TGTGCCAGCAGCTTAATTTGGGGGGGACAAGAGACCCAGTACTTC
>TRBV6-6|TRBJ2-5|.|.
CASSYPLGQETQYF
TGTGCCAGCAGTTACCCCCTAGGCCAAGAGACCCAGTACTTC
>TRBV20-1|TRBJ2-7|TRBD2|.
CSADSGASSYEQYF
TGCAGTGCCGATAGCGGGGCAAGCTCCTACGAGCAGTACTTC
>TRBV10-3|TRBJ1-2|.|.
CASIEGGFYGYTF
TGTGCCAGCATCGAAGGGGGGTTCTATGGCTACACCTTC
>TRBV19|TRBJ2-7|.|few
CASSIGGSASQLEQYF
TGTGCCAGTAGTATAGGAGGATCAGCCAGCCAACTCGAGCAGTACTTC
>TRBV7-9|TRBJ2-7|TRBD1|.
CASSTVETGTGDSHEQYF
TGTGCCAGCAGCACCGTTGAAACCGGGACAGGAGATTCCCACGAGCAGTACTTC
>TRBV24-1|TRBJ2-5|.|.
CATSDLPGLGKETQYF
TGTGCCACCAGTGACCTTCCGGGTTTGGGGAAAGAGACCCAGTACTTC
>TRBV11-2|TRBJ2-3|.|few
CASSLVVTDTQYF
TGTGCCAGCAGCTTAGTTGTGACAGATACGCAGTATTTT